These 10 T cell receptor beta chains were sequenced from one sample in a study of OX40 agonist ivuxolimab in advanced cancers. Assay: immunoSEQ multiplex PCR; the TCRdb copy retains only in-frame clones and omits some. Among about 18,000 clones, about four fifths were seen once, and the ten largest hold approximately 15%. The specimen was CD4+ or CD8+ T cells sorted from blood, collected in a trial of the OX40 agonist ivuxolimab. The origin of the receptors is an adult with an advanced solid tumor such as melanoma, head and neck, liver or kidney cancer.

The chain uses TRBV6-5 and TRBJ1-2, with a tentative D call TRBD1 (5 bases). CDR1 is MNHEY, CDR2 SVGAGI, per germline. The CDR3 has 16 residues. Trimming shortened V by 2 bases and J by 4 bases, and 17 bases separated the two germline ends. CDR3 protein: CASSYGRGKRVYGYTF. The CDR3 bases are TGTGCCAGCAGTTACGGTAGGGGAAAGCGGGTCTATGGCTACACCTTC.

The genes are TRBV29-1 and TRBJ2-5, with TRBD1 identical over 8 bases. After removal of 6 bases from V and 2 bases from J, the junction contained 8 bases not matched to a gene. Germline V gene data show CDR1 as SQVTM and CDR2 as ANQGSEA. The CDR3 sequence is 14 residues long. CDR3 sequence: CSVPTGAGQETQYF. CDR3 DNA sequence: TGCAGCGTCCCGACAGGGGCGGGTCAAGAGACCCAGTACTTC.

The chain carries TRBV5-6 and TRBJ2-7, with D perhaps TRBD1 (5 bases). CDR1 and CDR2 (germline): SGHDT, YYEEEE. This CDR3 is 14 amino acids long. With 4 bases removed from V and 6 bases from J, the gap between germline ends came to 17 bases. CDR3 sequence (DNA): TGTGCCAGCAGCCCGGACATCGGGTCCGGCGAGCAGTACTTC. Translation: CASSPDIGSGEQYF.

This rearrangement joins TRBV10-2 to TRBJ1-1; a possible D gene is TRBD1 (5 bases). Germline assignment: CDR1 WSHSY and CDR2 SAAADI. The CDR3 totals 18 residues. V lost 8 bases and J lost 7, with 32 bases in between. In DNA form, the CDR3 reads TGCGCCAGCGCCTATGGGTCCCCCCAGTGGGGTAGTGGGGGTGAAGCTTTCTTT. It codes for CASAYGSPQWGSGGEAFF.

This chain uses TRBV29-1 with TRBJ1-2, with 7 bases fitting TRBD1. Trimming took 6 bases from V and 1 from J; bases not matched to a gene: 11. CDR3 length equals 15 residues. Germline V gene sequence: CDR1 SQVTM, CDR2 ANQGSEA. CDR3 protein: CSVASGGGYNYGYTF. CDR3 DNA sequence: TGCAGCGTCGCCTCCGGAGGGGGCTATAACTATGGCTACACCTTC.

V and J are TRBV19 and TRBJ2-4, with D perhaps TRBD2 (6 bases). Trimming stripped 9 bases from V and 3 bases from J, with 12 bases between. Germline V gives CDR1 LNHDA, CDR2 SQIVND (reference sequence). This CDR3 has 13 amino acids. The CDR3 spells CASSTGGKNIQYF. The CDR3 DNA reads as TGTGCCAGCTCAACCGGGGGCAAAAACATTCAGTACTTC.

J is TRBJ1-6 and V is TRBV14, with D possibly matching TRBD1 (6 bases). CDR3 length equals 13 residues. The V gene's germline CDR1 is SGHDN and CDR2 FVKESK. V dropped 2 bases and J dropped 9 bases, with 8 bases sitting between them. The CDR3 region is CASSQQGPSPLHF. The CDR3, as DNA: TGTGCCAGCAGCCAACAGGGGCCTTCACCCCTCCACTTT.

This chain uses TRBV19 with TRBJ1-5; maybe TRBD1 (6 bases). V dropped 7 bases and J dropped 5 bases, with 18 bases sitting between them. CDR3 length: 15 residues. Germline loops: CDR1 LNHDA, CDR2 SQIVND (reference sequence). The CDR3 DNA sequence: TGTGCCAGTACCCGGGCGGGGGCATTTCATCAGCCCCAGCATTTT. It codes for CASTRAGAFHQPQHF.

The genes are TRBV30 and TRBJ2-6, with D maybe TRBD2 (6 bases). The CDR3 is 15 amino acids. Per germline, CDR1 GTSNPN and CDR2 SVGIG (reference sequence). V gave up 4 bases and J gave up 4 bases, with 14 bases separating them. The CDR3 bases are TGTGCCTGGACCGTCGGGGGATCAGGGGCCAACGTCCTGACTTTC. It codes for CAWTVGGSGANVLTF. The full variable domain, completed using reference TRBV30 and TRBJ2-6, is SQTIHQWPATLVQPVGSPLSLECTVEGTSNPNLYWYRQAAGRGLQLLFYSVGIGQISSEVPQNLSASRPQDRQFILSSKKLLLSDSGFYLCAWTVGGSGANVLTFGAGSRLTVL.

This chain connects TRBV6-1 to TRBJ2-3; no firm D call. V lost 4 bases and J 2 bases, leaving 19 bases between the germline ends. Germline values: CDR1 MNHNS, CDR2 SASEGT. The CDR3 spans 17 residues. Here the CDR3 reads CASSAYVWAYLTDTQYF. In nucleotides, the CDR3 is TGTGCCAGCAGTGCCTACGTGTGGGCCTACCTCACAGATACGCAGTATTTT.